This TCR beta chain was obtained from a study of cytomegalovirus exposure and HLA in healthy donors. Study conclusions and caveats: Rates of TCR association differed by HLA locus in a later analysis, with DRB1 highest and HLA-C lowest.

Amplification used 60 Vbeta primers and 13 Jbeta primers. The table came from immunoSEQ multiplex PCR; TCRdb's copy has only in-frame clones and leaves some out. Here the sample spans about 100,000 clones, 81% being singletons. Comment on this clone: Its target is not known. Other DNA sequences in the same sample also yield this CDR3.

Trimming pared 2 bases from V and 5 bases from J, leaving 9 bases between. Germline V gives CDR1 SGHNT, CDR2 YENEEA. CDR3 length equals 13 residues. The gene calls are TRBV11-3 and TRBJ2-5; D gene unclear. This clonotype originated in a woman aged 70 to 79 in good health and CMV-seropositive. Sequenced: PBMCs. The CDR3 DNA follows: TGTGCCAGCAGCTTACGGGTCGGGGAGACCCAGTACTTC. As protein: CASSLRVGETQYF.